The 20 T cell receptor beta chains listed next were all sequenced from one sample in a study of cytotoxic CD8 clonotypes in ibrutinib-treated CLL. Sequencing used immunoSEQ multiplex PCR; TCRdb keeps in-frame clones, though not all of them. The table lists approximately 45,000 clones, about 65% of them singletons. This material consisted of PBMCs, taken after 24 months of ibrutinib treatment. The receptors derive from a human donor with chronic lymphocytic leukemia.

This rearrangement joins TRBV28 to TRBJ2-5; 8 positions agree with TRBD1. CDR3 length: 11 residues. The V gene's germline CDR1 is MDHEN and CDR2 SYDVKM. Written as DNA, the CDR3 is TGTACGACAGGGGCGCGAGAGACCCAGTACTTC. Encoded protein: CTTGARETQYF.

This clone occurred a few times. The genes are TRBV5-6 and TRBJ1-2, with 9 bases aligning to TRBD1. The CDR3 runs to 14 residues. The germline V gene encodes CDR1 SGHDT and CDR2 YYEEEE. The V gene end was trimmed by 3 bases and the J gene end by 5 bases; junction bases not matched to a gene: 5. The CDR3 here is CASSSPDRGYGYTF. Here the CDR3 DNA reads TGTGCCAGCAGCTCCCCGGACAGGGGTTATGGCTACACCTTC.

The J gene is TRBJ2-5, the V gene TRBV6-5; perhaps D is TRBD1 or TRBD2 (5 bases each). The CDR3 totals 14 residues. V was shortened by 2 bases and J by 5 bases, with 12 bases between the two germline ends. CDR1 and CDR2 from the germline V gene are MNHEY and SVGAGI. The CDR3 region is CASSYGTRAETQYF. Written as DNA, the CDR3 is TGTGCCAGCAGTTACGGGACCCGGGCGGAGACCCAGTACTTC.

This clone was detected ten times or more. V usage is TRBV19 and J usage is TRBJ1-5; the D is unclear. There are 13 residues in the CDR3. V was shortened by 5 bases and J by 5 bases, with 10 bases between the two germline ends. Germline V gene sequence: CDR1 LNHDA, CDR2 SQIVND (reference sequence). CDR3 region: CASSSVVHQPQHF. CDR3 nucleotides: TGTGCCAGTAGTTCCGTGGTGCATCAGCCCCAGCATTTT.

The chain links TRBV18 to TRBJ2-1, with D unclear. The CDR3 covers 13 residues. The V and J ends lost 3 bases and 9 bases respectively, with 12 bases between them. Germline V gene lookup returns CDR1 KGHSH and CDR2 LQKENI. DNA of the CDR3: TGTGCCAGCTCACCTTCGACGTTGCCTGAGCAGTTCTTC. Its protein product is CASSPSTLPEQFF.

The chain recombines TRBV7-8 with TRBJ2-7; D is unclear. The germline CDR1 and CDR2 sequences are SGHVS and FQNEAQ. This CDR3 spans 12 amino acids. V lost 8 bases and J 0 bases, leaving 8 bases between the germline ends. The CDR3 DNA reads TGTGCCAGCGCGATGGCCTCCTACGAGCAGTACTTC. Its translation is CASAMASYEQYF.

Regarding this clone: A far larger clone differs by one base, so this is likely a read error. The chain couples TRBV4-2 to TRBJ1-1, with D tentatively TRBD1 (6 bases). CDR3 length equals 14 residues. Germline values: CDR1 LGHNA, CDR2 YNFKEQ. Trimming took off 4 bases at V and 2 bases at J, with 11 bases between the two ends. Here the CDR3 DNA reads TGTGCCAGCAGCCCACCGGGGGGCAACACTGAAGCTTTCTTT. It translates to CASSPPGGNTEAFF.

This clone has only a few counts. Germline is not matched at one junction end, which may reflect a read error. The V and J genes are TRBV2 and TRBJ2-2; tentative D call: TRBD1 (5 bases). Per germline, CDR1 SNHLY and CDR2 FYNNEI. The CDR3 consists of 11 residues. This chain's CDR3 is CAGRVPGELFF. CDR3 DNA sequence: TGTGCCGGCAGGGTACCCGGGGAGCTGTTTTTT.

This clone was recorded a few times. V and J are TRBV19 and TRBJ2-5; D might be TRBD2 (5 bases). Germline V gives CDR1 LNHDA, CDR2 SQIVND (reference sequence). The germline V and J ends were trimmed by 5 bases and 5 bases, with 24 bases remaining between them. This CDR3 is built from 17 residues. The CDR3 spells CASSVLPSHTGSETQYF. CDR3 nucleotides: TGTGCCAGTAGTGTGCTGCCTAGCCACACTGGTTCGGAGACCCAGTACTTC.

This chain connects TRBV27 to TRBJ2-3, with TRBD1 as a possible D gene (5 bases). Deletions cut 4 bases from V and 0 bases from J, with 11 bases between. Germline V gene sequence: CDR1 MNHEY, CDR2 SMNVEV (reference sequence). This CDR3 comprises 15 residues. The CDR3 loop reads CASSWGGVSTDTQYF. CDR3 nucleotide sequence: TGTGCCAGCAGTTGGGGCGGAGTCAGCACAGATACGCAGTATTTT.

J is TRBJ2-7 and V is TRBV6-1, with a possible D match to TRBD1 (7 bases). With 7 bases removed from V and 0 bases from J, the gap between germline ends came to 13 bases. Germline CDR1 MNHNS, CDR2 SASEGT. This CDR3 is built from 14 residues. CDR3 coding DNA: TGTGCCAGCACTGGCAGGGGGGCCTCCTACGAGCAGTACTTC. Protein product: CASTGRGASYEQYF.

Written as DNA, the CDR3 is TGTGCCAGCAGTTTCTTTGGCGTACAGGGGGTCGGGGAGCTGTTTTTT. Translated: CASSFFGVQGVGELFF. The rearrangement joins TRBV27 to TRBJ2-2; 8 nucleotides match TRBD1. V lost 3 bases to trimming and J lost 7 bases; unmatched junction nucleotides: 10. Per germline, CDR1 MNHEY and CDR2 SMNVEV (reference sequence). The CDR3 covers 16 residues.

The rearrangement uses TRBV11-2 and TRBJ2-5; a weak D match, TRBD2 (7 bases). V lost 3 bases to trimming and J lost 5 bases, with 10 bases between them. The CDR3 has 13 amino acids. The germline V gene encodes CDR1 SGHAT and CDR2 FQNNGV. CDR3 nucleotide sequence: TGTGCCAGCAGCTTGGGGGGGCAGGAGACCCAGTACTTC. Its translation: CASSLGGQETQYF.

V gene TRBV6-5 combines with J gene TRBJ2-2; D unresolved. V lost 10 bases and J lost 7, with 16 bases in between. This CDR3 has 13 residues. Germline V lookup: CDR1 MNHEY, CDR2 SVGAGI. The CDR3 spells CATQNRRGGELFF. CDR3 coding DNA: TGTGCCACCCAAAACCGGCGCGGCGGGGAGCTGTTTTTT.

This chain connects TRBV5-6 to TRBJ1-2; D perhaps matches TRBD1 (6 bases). CDR1 and CDR2 (germline): SGHDT, YYEEEE. The V end was cut by 4 bases, the J end by 8 bases, with 21 bases between. This CDR3 contains 15 residues. CDR3 DNA: TGTGCCAGCAGCGCCGGTCTGGGGGGGCGCAGGGGCTACACCTTC. This codes for CASSAGLGGRRGYTF.

The rearrangement uses TRBV28 and TRBJ2-5; D is unclear. Trimming took off 7 bases at V and 2 bases at J, with 8 bases between the two ends. Germline CDR1 and CDR2: MDHEN and SYDVKM. The CDR3 is 12 amino acids. For the CDR3, the DNA is TGTGCCAGCAAGACGAATCAAGAGACCCAGTACTTC. Protein sequence: CASKTNQETQYF.

The sample holds a few counts of this clone. The V call is TRBV28, the J call TRBJ2-1; 11 bases line up with TRBD2. V lost 3 bases to trimming and J lost 3 bases; unmatched junction nucleotides: 1. This CDR3 is built from 15 residues. CDR1 and CDR2 from the germline V gene are MDHEN and SYDVKM. This chain's CDR3 is CASSFLAGGYNEQFF. CDR3 bases: TGTGCCAGCAGTTTCCTAGCGGGAGGCTACAATGAGCAGTTCTTC.

This clone was counted once. The chain employs TRBV2 and TRBJ2-3, with a possible D match to TRBD1 (6 bases). The germline CDR1 and CDR2 sequences are SNHLY and FYNNEI. This CDR3 has 15 residues. The ends were cut back, 8 bases at V and 1 base at J, with 16 bases in the middle. The chain's CDR3 is CASSGSGVGTDTQYF. The CDR3 coding sequence is TGTGCCAGCTCAGGATCAGGGGTGGGCACAGATACGCAGTATTTT.

The chain couples TRBV6-5 to TRBJ2-7; D unresolved. The germline gives CDR1 MNHEY, CDR2 SVGAGI. The V and J ends lost 4 bases and 6 bases respectively, with 19 bases between them. The CDR3 consists of 15 residues. The CDR3 loop is CASSWLRSPLREQYF. The CDR3 region has the DNA TGTGCCAGCAGTTGGTTACGTTCCCCCCTCCGCGAGCAGTACTTC.

The V and J genes are TRBV18 and TRBJ2-3; 7 bases agree with TRBD1. The CDR3 is 15 residues long. Trimming cost V 6 bases and J 1 base; bases outside gene matches: 7. Germline CDR1 reads KGHSH; CDR2 reads LQKENI. The CDR3: CASSLDRAGTDTQYF. The DNA for the CDR3 is TGTGCCAGCTCGTTAGACAGGGCGGGCACAGATACGCAGTATTTT.